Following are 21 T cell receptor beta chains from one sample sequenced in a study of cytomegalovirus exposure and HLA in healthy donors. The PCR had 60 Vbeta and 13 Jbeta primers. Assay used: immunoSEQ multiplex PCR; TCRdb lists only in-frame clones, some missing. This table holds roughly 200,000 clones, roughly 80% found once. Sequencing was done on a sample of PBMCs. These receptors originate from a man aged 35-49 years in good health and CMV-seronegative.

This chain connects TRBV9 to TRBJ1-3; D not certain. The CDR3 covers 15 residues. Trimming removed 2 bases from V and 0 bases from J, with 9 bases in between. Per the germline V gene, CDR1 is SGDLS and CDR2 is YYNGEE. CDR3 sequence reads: CASSVFWSSGNTIYF. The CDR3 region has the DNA TGTGCCAGCAGCGTCTTCTGGAGCTCTGGAAACACCATATATTTT.

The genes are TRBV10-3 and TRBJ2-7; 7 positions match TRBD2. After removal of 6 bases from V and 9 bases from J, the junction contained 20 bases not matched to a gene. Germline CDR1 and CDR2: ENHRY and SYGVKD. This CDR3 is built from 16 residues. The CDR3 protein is CAIRPMGGGRVGAQYF. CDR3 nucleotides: TGTGCCATCAGGCCGATGGGCGGGGGTCGGGTGGGTGCGCAGTACTTC.

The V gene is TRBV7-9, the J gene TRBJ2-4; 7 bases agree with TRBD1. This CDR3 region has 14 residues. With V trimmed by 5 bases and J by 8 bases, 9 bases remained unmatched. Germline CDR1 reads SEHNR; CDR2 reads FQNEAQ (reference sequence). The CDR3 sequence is CASSPPDRRHIQYF. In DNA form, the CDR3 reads TGTGCCAGCAGCCCCCCGGACAGGCGGCACATTCAGTACTTC.

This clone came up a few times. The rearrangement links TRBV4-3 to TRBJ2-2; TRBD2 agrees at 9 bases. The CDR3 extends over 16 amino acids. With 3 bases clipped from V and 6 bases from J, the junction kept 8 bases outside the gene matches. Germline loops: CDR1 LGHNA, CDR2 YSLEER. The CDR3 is CASSQGIAGVAGELFF. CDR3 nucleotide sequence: TGCGCCAGCAGCCAGGGGATAGCGGGGGTGGCCGGGGAGCTGTTTTTT.

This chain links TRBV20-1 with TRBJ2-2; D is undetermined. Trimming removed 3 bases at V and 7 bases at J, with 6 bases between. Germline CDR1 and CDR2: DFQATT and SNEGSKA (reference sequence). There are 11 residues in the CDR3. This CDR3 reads CSASSGGELFF. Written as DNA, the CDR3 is TGCAGTGCTAGTTCGGGCGGGGAGCTGTTTTTT.

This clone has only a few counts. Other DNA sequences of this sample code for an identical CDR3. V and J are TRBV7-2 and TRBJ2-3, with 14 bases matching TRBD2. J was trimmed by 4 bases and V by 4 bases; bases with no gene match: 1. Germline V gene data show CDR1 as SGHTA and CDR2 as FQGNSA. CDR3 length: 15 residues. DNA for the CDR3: TGTGCCAGCAGCTCGGGACTAGCGGGGGCAGATACGCAGTATTTT. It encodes CASSSGLAGADTQYF. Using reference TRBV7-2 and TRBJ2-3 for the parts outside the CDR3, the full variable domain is GAGVSQSPSNKVTEKGKDVELRCDPISGHTALYWYRQSLGQGLEFLIYFQGNSAPDKSGLPSDRFSAERTGGSVSTLTIQRTQQEDSAVYLCASSSGLAGADTQYFGPGTRLTVL.

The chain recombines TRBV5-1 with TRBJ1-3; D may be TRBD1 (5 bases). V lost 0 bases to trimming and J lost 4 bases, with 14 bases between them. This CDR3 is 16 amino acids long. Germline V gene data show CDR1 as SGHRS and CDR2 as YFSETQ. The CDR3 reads CASSLASGVRGNTIYF. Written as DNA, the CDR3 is TGCGCCAGCAGCTTGGCTTCGGGGGTGAGAGGAAACACCATATATTTT.

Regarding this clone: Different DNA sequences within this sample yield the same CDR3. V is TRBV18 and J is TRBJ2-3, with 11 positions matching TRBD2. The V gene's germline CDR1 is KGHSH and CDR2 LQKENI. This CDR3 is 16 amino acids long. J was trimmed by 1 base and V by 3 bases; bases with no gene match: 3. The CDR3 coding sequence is TGTGCCAGCTCACCTTTAGCGGGGGGGCGCACAGATACGCAGTATTTT. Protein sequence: CASSPLAGGRTDTQYF. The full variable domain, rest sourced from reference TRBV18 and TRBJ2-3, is NAGVMQNPRHLVRRRGQEARLRCSPMKGHSHVYWYRQLPEEGLKFMVYLQKENIIDESGMPKERFSAEFPKEGPSILRIQQVVRGDSAAYFCASSPLAGGRTDTQYFGPGTRLTVL.

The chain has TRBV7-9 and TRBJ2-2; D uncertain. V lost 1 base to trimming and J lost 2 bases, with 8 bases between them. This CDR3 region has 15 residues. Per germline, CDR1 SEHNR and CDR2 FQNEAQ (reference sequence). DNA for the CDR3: TGTGCCAGCAGCTTAGATCGGGTTAACACCGGGGAGCTGTTTTTT. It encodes CASSLDRVNTGELFF.

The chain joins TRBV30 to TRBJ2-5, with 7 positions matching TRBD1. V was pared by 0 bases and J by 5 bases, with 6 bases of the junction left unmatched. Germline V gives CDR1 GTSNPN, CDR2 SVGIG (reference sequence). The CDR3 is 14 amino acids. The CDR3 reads CAWSVPGGLETQYF. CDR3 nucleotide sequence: TGTGCCTGGAGTGTACCAGGGGGTCTGGAGACCCAGTACTTC.

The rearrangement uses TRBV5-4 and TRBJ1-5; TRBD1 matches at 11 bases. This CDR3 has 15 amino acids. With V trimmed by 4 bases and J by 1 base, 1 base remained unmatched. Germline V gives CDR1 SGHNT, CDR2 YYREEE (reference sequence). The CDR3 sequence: CASSRDRGSNQPQHF. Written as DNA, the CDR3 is TGTGCCAGCAGCCGGGACAGGGGGAGCAATCAGCCCCAGCATTTT.

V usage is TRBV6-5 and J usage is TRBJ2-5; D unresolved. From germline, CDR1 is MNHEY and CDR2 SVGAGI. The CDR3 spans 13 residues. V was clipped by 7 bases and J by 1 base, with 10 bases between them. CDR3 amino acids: CASTTSSQETQYF. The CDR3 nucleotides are TGTGCCAGCACCACTTCTTCCCAAGAGACCCAGTACTTC.

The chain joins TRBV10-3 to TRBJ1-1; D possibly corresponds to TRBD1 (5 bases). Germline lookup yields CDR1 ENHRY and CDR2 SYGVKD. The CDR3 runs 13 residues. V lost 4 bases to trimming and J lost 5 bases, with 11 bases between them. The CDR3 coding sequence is TGTGCCATCAGTGCAGGGCAGTGGACTGAAGCTTTCTTT. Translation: CAISAGQWTEAFF.

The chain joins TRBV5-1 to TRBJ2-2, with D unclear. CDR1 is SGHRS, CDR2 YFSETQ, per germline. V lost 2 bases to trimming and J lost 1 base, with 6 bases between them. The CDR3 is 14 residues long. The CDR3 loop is CASSFGQNTGELFF. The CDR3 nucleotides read TGCGCCAGCAGCTTTGGCCAGAACACCGGGGAGCTGTTTTTT.

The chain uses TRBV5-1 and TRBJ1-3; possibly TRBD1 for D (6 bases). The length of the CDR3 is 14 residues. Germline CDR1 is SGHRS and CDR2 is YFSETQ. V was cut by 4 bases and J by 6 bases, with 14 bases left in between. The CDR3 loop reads CASSGGQRENTIYF. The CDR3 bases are TGCGCCAGCAGCGGAGGACAGAGAGAAAACACCATATATTTT.

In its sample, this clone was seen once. CDR3 bases: TGTGCCTGGAGTGGGGCAGGGTGGGGGCAGCGCGGTGGCTACACCTTC. As protein: CAWSGAGWGQRGGYTF. The chain has TRBV30 and TRBJ1-2; D might be TRBD1 (6 bases). CDR3 length equals 16 residues. Germline values: CDR1 GTSNPN, CDR2 SVGIG (reference sequence). V gave up 1 base and J gave up 7 bases, with 22 bases separating them.

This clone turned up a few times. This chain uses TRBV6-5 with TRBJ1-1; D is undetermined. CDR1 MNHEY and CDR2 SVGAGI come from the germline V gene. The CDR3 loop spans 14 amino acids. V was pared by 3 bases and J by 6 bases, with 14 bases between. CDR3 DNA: TGTGCCAGCAGTTATTTGAGGCCGGGAGCTGAAGCTTTCTTT. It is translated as CASSYLRPGAEAFF.

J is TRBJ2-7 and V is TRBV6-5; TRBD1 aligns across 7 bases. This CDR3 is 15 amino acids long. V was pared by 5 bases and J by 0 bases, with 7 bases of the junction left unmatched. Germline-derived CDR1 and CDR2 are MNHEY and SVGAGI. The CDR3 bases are TGTGCCAGCAGTCCACCGGACAGGCCCTCCTACGAGCAGTACTTC. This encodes CASSPPDRPSYEQYF.

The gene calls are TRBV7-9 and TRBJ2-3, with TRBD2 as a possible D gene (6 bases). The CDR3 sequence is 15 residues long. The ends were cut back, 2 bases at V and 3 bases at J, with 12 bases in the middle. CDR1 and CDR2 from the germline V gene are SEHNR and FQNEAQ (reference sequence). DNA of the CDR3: TGTGCCAGCAGCTTACTTGAGGGAGGAACAGATACGCAGTATTTT. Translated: CASSLLEGGTDTQYF.

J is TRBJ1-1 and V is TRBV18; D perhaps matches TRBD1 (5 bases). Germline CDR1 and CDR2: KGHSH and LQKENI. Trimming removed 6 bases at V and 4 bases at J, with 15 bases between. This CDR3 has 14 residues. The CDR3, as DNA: TGTGCCAGCTCTCTGATACGGGGGGGCACTGAAGCTTTCTTT. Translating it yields CASSLIRGGTEAFF.

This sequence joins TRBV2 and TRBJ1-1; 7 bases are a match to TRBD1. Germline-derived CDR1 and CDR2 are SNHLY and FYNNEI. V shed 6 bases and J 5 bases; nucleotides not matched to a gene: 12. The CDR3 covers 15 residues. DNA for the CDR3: TGTGCCAGCAGCGTTACCGGGACAGCTAAAACTGAAGCTTTCTTT. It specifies CASSVTGTAKTEAFF.